This passage covers 21 T cell receptor beta chains from one sample sequenced in a study of beta chain features in type 1 diabetes. The whole isolated RNA underwent reverse transcription, so sequencing captured expressed TCRB transcripts. Data came from immunoSEQ multiplex PCR; TCRdb stores just in-frame clones and leaves some out. The table records some 150,000 clones, nearly 9.5% of them present only once. The sequenced sample was central memory CD4+ T cells from blood. Receptors originate from a man between 18 and 35 years old in good health.

The V and J genes are TRBV11-3 and TRBJ2-7; TRBD1 aligns across 8 bases. Per the germline V gene, CDR1 is SGHNT and CDR2 is YENEEA. The CDR3 covers 15 residues. Trimming cost V 5 bases and J 4 bases; bases outside gene matches: 10. In DNA form, the CDR3 reads TGTGCCAGCAGCCAAGGGGGACAGGTAGGATACGAGCAGTACTTC. Translating gives CASSQGGQVGYEQYF.

This chain links TRBV6-5 with TRBJ1-2; D unresolved. Trimming stripped 6 bases from V and 5 bases from J, with 16 bases between. CDR1 and CDR2 from the germline V gene are MNHEY and SVGAGI. This CDR3 is 14 amino acids long. The CDR3 DNA sequence: TGTGCCAGCAGCCAAAGCCGCGCGGTATATGGCTACACCTTC. It specifies CASSQSRAVYGYTF.

In its sample, this clone was seen a few times. The V gene is TRBV11-2, the J gene TRBJ2-7; 7 bases are shared with TRBD1. The CDR3 covers 14 residues. Trimming took 3 bases from V and 1 from J; bases not matched to a gene: 3. From germline, CDR1 is SGHAT and CDR2 FQNNGV. CDR3 loop: CASSFRDSSYEQYF. The CDR3, as DNA: TGTGCCAGCAGCTTCCGGGACAGTTCCTACGAGCAGTACTTC.

The V and J genes are TRBV18 and TRBJ2-7; TRBD2 matches at 7 bases. Germline CDR1 KGHSH, CDR2 LQKENI. J gave up 3 bases and V 6 bases, and 8 bases lay outside the gene matches. The CDR3 is made up of 14 amino acids. The chain's CDR3 is CASSGGLAVYEQYF. The CDR3 coding sequence is TGTGCCAGCTCGGGGGGGTTGGCTGTCTACGAGCAGTACTTC.

This clone was detected only a few times. The chain combines TRBV29-1 with TRBJ2-1; 15 bases are a match to TRBD2. CDR3 size: 16 residues. V was pared by 4 bases and J by 7 bases, with 8 bases of the junction left unmatched. CDR1 and CDR2 (germline): SQVTM, ANQGSEA. CDR3 coding DNA: TGCAGCGTTGTAAGGGGGACTAGCGGGGGGCAGAATGAGCAGTTCTTC. Translating gives CSVVRGTSGGQNEQFF.

The chain uses TRBV5-1 and TRBJ2-2; 8 bases are shared with TRBD1. J gave up 5 bases and V 1 base, and 7 bases lay outside the gene matches. Germline V gene data show CDR1 as SGHRS and CDR2 as YFSETQ. This CDR3 spans 16 amino acids. The CDR3 loop is CASSLSPTGATGELFF. The CDR3 nucleotides are TGCGCCAGCAGCTTGTCACCGACAGGGGCGACCGGGGAGCTGTTTTTT.

This clone was seen only a few times. The gene calls are TRBV9 and TRBJ1-5; possibly TRBD1 for D (5 bases). This CDR3 is 15 amino acids long. Per germline, CDR1 SGDLS and CDR2 YYNGEE. Trimming left V 5 bases short and J 2 bases short, with 14 bases between. The CDR3 sequence is CASSRGTGGNQPQHF. The DNA of the CDR3 is TGTGCCAGCAGTCGGGGGACGGGGGGCAATCAGCCCCAGCATTTT.

This chain links TRBV4-2 with TRBJ2-7; D uncertain. The CDR3 spans 15 residues. Germline CDR1 LGHNA, CDR2 YNFKEQ. V was pared by 0 bases and J by 3 bases, with 12 bases between. CDR3 loop: CASSQDRGGYYEQYF. The CDR3 DNA reads as TGTGCCAGCAGCCAAGATCGCGGTGGGTACTACGAGCAGTACTTC.

The CDR3 bases are TGTGCCAGCAGCTTAGGGGGCGGGGGGAGCTCCTACAATGAGCAGTTCTTC. Translation: CASSLGGGGSSYNEQFF. This rearrangement joins TRBV7-8 to TRBJ2-1; TRBD2 agrees at 8 bases. With V trimmed by 1 base and J by 0 bases, 5 bases remained unmatched. The CDR3 extends over 17 amino acids. Germline loops: CDR1 SGHVS, CDR2 FQNEAQ. Full variable domain (missing parts from reference TRBV7-8 and TRBJ2-1): GAGVSQSPRYKVAKRGQDVALRCDPISGHVSLFWYQQALGQGPEFLTYFQNEAQLDKSGLPSDRFFAERPEGSVSTLKIQRTQQEDSAVYLCASSLGGGGSSYNEQFFGPGTRLTVL.

This clone was observed a handful of times. This chain connects TRBV30 to TRBJ1-2; D uncertain. Germline CDR1 is GTSNPN and CDR2 is SVGIG (reference sequence). The CDR3 covers 11 residues. V lost 0 bases to trimming and J lost 9 bases, with 8 bases between them. CDR3 in amino acids: CAWSVTVSYTF. The CDR3 nucleotides read TGTGCCTGGAGTGTAACAGTAAGCTACACCTTC.

This clone was seen a handful of times. CDR3 region: CASSLAVGSLGYNEKLFF. As DNA, the CDR3 is TGCGCCAGCAGCTTGGCCGTTGGAAGTCTAGGTTATAATGAAAAACTGTTTTTT. This chain links TRBV5-1 with TRBJ1-4; D gene ambiguous. This CDR3 has 18 residues. V was clipped by 0 bases and J by 4 bases, with 19 bases between them. CDR1 and CDR2 (germline): SGHRS, YFSETQ. The whole variable domain, filled in from reference TRBV5-1 and TRBJ1-4, reads KAGVTQTPRYLIKTRGQQVTLSCSPISGHRSVSWYQQTPGQGLQFLFEYFSETQRNKGNFPGRFSGRQFSNSRSEMNVSTLELGDSALYLCASSLAVGSLGYNEKLFFGSGTQLSVL.

This clone was found a few times. The chain carries TRBV19 and TRBJ1-2; possible D gene TRBD1, 6 bases. Germline values: CDR1 LNHDA, CDR2 SQIVND (reference sequence). V was trimmed by 7 bases and J by 5 bases, leaving 20 bases between them. The CDR3 is 15 residues long. CDR3 bases: TGTGCCAGTACCCCCTCGCGGGGGCTCGGGTATGGCTACACCTTC. This encodes CASTPSRGLGYGYTF.

This chain uses TRBV2 with TRBJ2-2, with 9 bases fitting TRBD1. This CDR3 contains 17 residues. CDR1 and CDR2 from the germline V gene are SNHLY and FYNNEI. The V gene end was trimmed by 2 bases and the J gene end by 3 bases; junction bases not matched to a gene: 7. CDR3 DNA sequence: TGTGCCAGCAGTGAATCAAGGGACAGGGCCCACACCGGGGAGCTGTTTTTT. Protein product: CASSESRDRAHTGELFF.

The chain has TRBV5-1 and TRBJ1-5; D ambiguous. The CDR3 has 16 amino acids. Trimming cost V 0 bases and J 0 bases, with 10 bases left between them. Germline V CDR1 and CDR2: SGHRS, YFSETQ. CDR3 sequence (DNA): TGCGCCAGCAGCTTGGTGCCAGGTGGTAGCAATCAGCCCCAGCATTTT. Its protein product is CASSLVPGGSNQPQHF.

The rearrangement uses TRBV30 and TRBJ2-2, with 7 bases matching TRBD2. Per the germline V gene, CDR1 is GTSNPN and CDR2 is SVGIG (reference sequence). V shed 5 bases and J 3 bases; nucleotides not matched to a gene: 3. The CDR3 length is 13 residues. CDR3 bases: TGTGCCTGGGGGAGGGGCGACACCGGGGAGCTGTTTTTT. As protein: CAWGRGDTGELFF.

This clone showed up just a few times. The V and J genes are TRBV18 and TRBJ1-5; D is unresolved. The CDR3 runs to 13 residues. CDR1 is KGHSH, CDR2 LQKENI, per germline. Trimming took off 6 bases at V and 4 bases at J, with 10 bases between the two ends. The CDR3 DNA follows: TGTGCCAGCTCCGACGCGGGTAATCAGCCCCAGCATTTT. Translating it yields CASSDAGNQPQHF.

The V gene is TRBV4-2, the J gene TRBJ1-2; 8 bases are a match to TRBD1. J lost 1 base, V lost 0 bases, and 4 bases had no gene match. Germline CDR1 LGHNA, CDR2 YNFKEQ. The CDR3 is 16 residues long. CDR3 loop: CASSQDRGRYNYGYTF. As DNA, the CDR3 is TGTGCCAGCAGCCAAGACAGGGGGCGTTATAACTATGGCTACACCTTC.

The chain joins TRBV2 to TRBJ2-5, with 12 bases identical to TRBD1. CDR1 is SNHLY and CDR2 is FYNNEI in the germline V gene. The V and J ends lost 6 bases and 4 bases, in that order; junction bases with no gene match: 6. This CDR3 spans 15 amino acids. The CDR3 DNA reads TGTGCCAGCAGCACGGGGACAGGGGGCTCAGAGACCCAGTACTTC. Its protein product is CASSTGTGGSETQYF.

This clone was found a few times. The J gene is TRBJ1-5, the V gene TRBV15; 8 nucleotides line up with TRBD1. Trimming cost V 5 bases and J 7 bases; bases outside gene matches: 10. In germline, CDR1 is LNHNV, CDR2 YYDKDF (reference sequence). The CDR3 is 15 amino acids. CDR3 region: CATSFRTGINQPQHF. The CDR3 DNA is TGTGCCACCAGCTTTCGGACAGGGATCAACCAGCCCCAGCATTTT.

The rearrangement joins TRBV30 to TRBJ1-2, with unresolved D. The CDR3 loop spans 13 amino acids. Germline assignment: CDR1 GTSNPN and CDR2 SVGIG (reference sequence). Trimming cost V 3 bases and J 6 bases, with 14 bases left between them. The CDR3 region is CAWSVGLVNGYTF. In DNA, the CDR3 is TGTGCCTGGAGCGTCGGGTTAGTGAATGGCTACACCTTC.

V usage is TRBV6-1 and J usage is TRBJ2-7, with 9 bases that match TRBD1. Germline CDR1 is MNHNS and CDR2 is SASEGT. This CDR3 comprises 12 residues. V shed 3 bases, J shed 11 bases, and the junction held 5 bases outside the gene matches. This CDR3 reads CASSEGQGREYF. CDR3 DNA sequence: TGTGCCAGCAGTGAGGGACAGGGTAGGGAGTACTTC.